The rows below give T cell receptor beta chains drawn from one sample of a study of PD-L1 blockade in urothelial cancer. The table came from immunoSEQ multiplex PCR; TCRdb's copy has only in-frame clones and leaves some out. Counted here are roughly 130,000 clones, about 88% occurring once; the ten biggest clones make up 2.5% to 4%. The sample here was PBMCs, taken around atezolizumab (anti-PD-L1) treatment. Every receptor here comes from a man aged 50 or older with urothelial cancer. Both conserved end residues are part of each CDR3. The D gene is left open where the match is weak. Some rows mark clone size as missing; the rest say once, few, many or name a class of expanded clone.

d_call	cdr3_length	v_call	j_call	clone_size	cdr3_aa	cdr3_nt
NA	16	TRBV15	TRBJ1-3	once	CATSRVTQAPVGTIYF	TGTGCCACCAGCAGAGTTACCCAGGCCCCCGTGGGCACCATATATTTT
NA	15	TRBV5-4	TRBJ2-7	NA	CASSLGRGNTYEQYF	TGTGCCAGCAGCTTAGGTCGCGGCAACACCTACGAGCAGTACTTC
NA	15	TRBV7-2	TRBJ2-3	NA	CASSRGLAGRDTQYF	TGTGCCAGCTCGAGGGGGCTCGCGGGGAGGGATACGCAGTATTTT
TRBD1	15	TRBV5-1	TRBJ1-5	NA	CASSSQGGSNQPQHF	TGCGCCAGCAGCTCACAGGGGGGGAGCAATCAGCCCCAGCATTTT
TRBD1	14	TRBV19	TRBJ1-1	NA	CASSMGQGNTEAFF	TGTGCCAGTAGTATGGGACAGGGGAACACTGAAGCTTTCTTT
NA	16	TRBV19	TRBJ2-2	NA	CASGKGENLNAGELFF	TGTGCCAGTGGTAAGGGGGAGAACCTTAATGCCGGGGAGCTGTTTTTT
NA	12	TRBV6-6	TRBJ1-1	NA	CASSNRATEAFF	TGTGCCAGCAGTAACAGGGCCACTGAAGCTTTCTTT
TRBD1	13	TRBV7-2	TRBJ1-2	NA	CASSFNQGALYTF	TGTGCCAGCAGCTTTAATCAGGGGGCGCTCTACACCTTC
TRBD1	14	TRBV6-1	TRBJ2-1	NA	CASRGTGGSNEQFF	TGTGCCAGCAGGGGGACAGGGGGTAGCAATGAGCAGTTCTTC
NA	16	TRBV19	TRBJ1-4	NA	CASSPFAGDKNEKLFF	TGTGCCAGTAGCCCGTTCGCAGGGGACAAAAATGAAAAACTGTTTTTT
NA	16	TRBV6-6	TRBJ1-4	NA	CASSYPTSGSNEKLFF	TGTGCCAGCAGTTACCCGACGTCAGGATCTAATGAAAAACTGTTTTTT
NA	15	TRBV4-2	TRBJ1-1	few	CASSPLRDGETEAFF	TGTGCCAGCAGCCCCCTGCGAGATGGTGAGACTGAAGCTTTCTTT
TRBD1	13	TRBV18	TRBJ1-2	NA	CASSPDRDYGYTF	TGTGCCAGCTCACCAGACAGGGACTATGGCTACACCTTC
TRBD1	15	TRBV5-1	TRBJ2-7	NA	CASSRGQGEKYEQYF	TGCGCCAGCAGCCGAGGACAGGGGGAAAAATACGAGCAGTACTTC